What follows are 2 T cell receptor beta chains derived from one specimen sequenced in a study of identical twins. TCRdb re-called the 5' RACE reads through MiXCR, storing one row per CDR3 protein. This sample carries around 650,000 distinct CDR3 sequences, roughly 6.6% of them seen once, and the ten largest clones take 1.6%. Another study also made use of these data, one on yellow fever vaccine responses in identical twins.

Sequencing was done on a sample of PBMCs. The source of these receptors is a woman aged 18-29 years in good health.

The rearrangement links TRBV20-1 to TRBJ2-2, with TRBD2 identical over 8 bases. Per the germline V gene, CDR1 is DFQATT and CDR2 is SNEGSKA (reference sequence). Unmatched junction bases numbered 5, after V lost 1 base and J lost 4 bases. The CDR3 has 15 residues. The CDR3, as DNA: TGCAGTGCTAGAGGTCCGGGGGGGGGCACCGGGGAGCTGTTTTTT. This codes for CSARGPGGGTGELFF.

The CDR3 protein is CASSATGGSYEQYF. The CDR3, as DNA: TGTGCCAGCAGCGCCACAGGGGGATCCTACGAGCAGTACTTC. The rearrangement uses TRBV9 and TRBJ2-7; 8 positions match TRBD1. CDR3 length: 14 amino acids. Per germline, CDR1 SGDLS and CDR2 YYNGEE. Trimming cost V 3 bases and J 1 base; bases outside gene matches: 3.